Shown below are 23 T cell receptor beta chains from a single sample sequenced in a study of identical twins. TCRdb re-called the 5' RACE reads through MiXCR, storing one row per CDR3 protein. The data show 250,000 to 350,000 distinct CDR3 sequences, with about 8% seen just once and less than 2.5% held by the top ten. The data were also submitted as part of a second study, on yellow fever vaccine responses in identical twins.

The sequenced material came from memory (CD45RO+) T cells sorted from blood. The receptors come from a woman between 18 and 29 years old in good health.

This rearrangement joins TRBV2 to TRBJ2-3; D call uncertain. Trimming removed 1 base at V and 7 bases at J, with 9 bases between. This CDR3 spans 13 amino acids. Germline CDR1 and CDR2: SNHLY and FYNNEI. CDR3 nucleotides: TGTGCCAGCAGTGAAGAGGGATCAAATACGCAGTATTTT. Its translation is CASSEEGSNTQYF. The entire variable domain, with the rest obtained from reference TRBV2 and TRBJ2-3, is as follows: EPEVTQTPSHQVTQMGQEVILRCVPISNHLYFYWYRQILGQKVEFLVSFYNNEISEKSEIFDDQFSVERPDGSNFTLKIRSTKLEDSAMYFCASSEEGSNTQYFGPGTRLTVL.

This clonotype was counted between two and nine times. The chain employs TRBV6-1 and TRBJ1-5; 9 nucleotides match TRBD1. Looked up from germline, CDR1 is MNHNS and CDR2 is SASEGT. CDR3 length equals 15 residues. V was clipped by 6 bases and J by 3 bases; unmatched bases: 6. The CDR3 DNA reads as TGTGCCAGCAGCCTGCGGACAGGGGCCAATCAGCCCCAGCATTTT. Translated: CASSLRTGANQPQHF.

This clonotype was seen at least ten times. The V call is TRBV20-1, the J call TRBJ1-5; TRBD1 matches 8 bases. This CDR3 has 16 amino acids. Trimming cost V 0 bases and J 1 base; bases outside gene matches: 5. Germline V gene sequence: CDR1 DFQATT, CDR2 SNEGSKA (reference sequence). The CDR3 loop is CSARDPQGASNQPQHF. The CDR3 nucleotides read TGCAGTGCTAGAGATCCGCAGGGGGCGAGCAATCAGCCCCAGCATTTT.

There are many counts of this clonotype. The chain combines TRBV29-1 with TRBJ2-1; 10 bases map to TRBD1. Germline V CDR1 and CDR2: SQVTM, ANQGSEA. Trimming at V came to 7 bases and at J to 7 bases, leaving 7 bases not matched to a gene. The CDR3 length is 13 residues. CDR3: CSALDRGKNEQFF. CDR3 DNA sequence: TGCAGCGCCCTGGACAGGGGGAAGAATGAGCAGTTCTTC.

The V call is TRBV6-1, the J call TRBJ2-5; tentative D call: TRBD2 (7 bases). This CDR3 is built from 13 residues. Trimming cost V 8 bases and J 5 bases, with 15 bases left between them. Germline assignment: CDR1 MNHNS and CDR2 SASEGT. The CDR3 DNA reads TGTGCCAGCGGGCGGGGGCCGGGGGAGACCCAGTACTTC. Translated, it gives CASGRGPGETQYF.

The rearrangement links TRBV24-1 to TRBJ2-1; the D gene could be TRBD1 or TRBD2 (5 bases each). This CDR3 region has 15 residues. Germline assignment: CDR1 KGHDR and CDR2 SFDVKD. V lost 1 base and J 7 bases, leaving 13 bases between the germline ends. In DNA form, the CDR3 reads TGTGCCACCAGTGATTTAGCAGGGCCGGGAAATGAGCAGTTCTTC. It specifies CATSDLAGPGNEQFF.

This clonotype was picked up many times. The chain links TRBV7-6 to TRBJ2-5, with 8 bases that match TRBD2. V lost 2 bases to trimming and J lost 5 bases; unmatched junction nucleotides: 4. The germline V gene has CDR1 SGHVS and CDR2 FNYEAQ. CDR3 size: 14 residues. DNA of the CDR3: TGTGCCAGCAGCTTATCACTAGCGGAGGAGACCCAGTACTTC. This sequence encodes CASSLSLAEETQYF.

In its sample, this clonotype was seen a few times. The CDR3 loop reads CASEGESSYEQYV. The CDR3 DNA reads as TGTGCCAGTGAGGGGGAGAGCTCCTACGAGCAGTACGTC. V and J are TRBV6-1 and TRBJ2-7; possible D gene TRBD1, 6 bases. V was clipped by 9 bases and J by 0 bases, with 12 bases between them. The CDR3 runs to 13 residues. The germline V gene encodes CDR1 MNHNS and CDR2 SASEGT.

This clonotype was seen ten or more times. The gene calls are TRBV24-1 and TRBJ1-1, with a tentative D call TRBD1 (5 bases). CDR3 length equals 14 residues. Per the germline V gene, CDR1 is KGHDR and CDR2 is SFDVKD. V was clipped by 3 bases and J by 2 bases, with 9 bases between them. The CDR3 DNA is TGTGCCACCAGTGATCCAGGGACCAACACTGAAGCTTTCTTT. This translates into CATSDPGTNTEAFF.

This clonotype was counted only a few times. CDR3 nucleotides: TGTGCCAGCAGCCATACGGGGGGCGAAAACACCATATATTTT. It specifies CASSHTGGENTIYF. The chain recombines TRBV3-1 with TRBJ1-3, with D possibly being TRBD1 (6 bases). This CDR3 has 14 residues. Germline values: CDR1 LGHDT, CDR2 YNNKEL (reference sequence). V dropped 3 bases and J dropped 6 bases, with 12 bases sitting between them. The full variable domain, rest sourced from reference TRBV3-1 and TRBJ1-3, is DTAVSQTPKYLVTQMGNDKSIKCEQNLGHDTMYWYKQDSKKFLKIMFSYNNKELIINETVPNRFSPKSPDKAHLNLHINSLELGDSAVYFCASSHTGGENTIYFGEGSWLTVV.

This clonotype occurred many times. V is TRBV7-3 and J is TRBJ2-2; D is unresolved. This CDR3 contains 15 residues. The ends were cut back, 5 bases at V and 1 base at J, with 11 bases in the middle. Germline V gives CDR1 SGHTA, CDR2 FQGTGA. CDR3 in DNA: TGTGCCAGCAGCCCCACGGCGATGAACACCGGGGAGCTGTTTTTT. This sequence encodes CASSPTAMNTGELFF.

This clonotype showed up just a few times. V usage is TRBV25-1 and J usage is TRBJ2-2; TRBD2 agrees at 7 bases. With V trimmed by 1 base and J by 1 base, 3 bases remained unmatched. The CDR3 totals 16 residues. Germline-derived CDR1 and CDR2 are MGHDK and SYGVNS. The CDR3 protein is CASSESAGVNTGELFF. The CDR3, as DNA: TGTGCCAGCAGTGAATCCGCGGGGGTGAACACCGGGGAGCTGTTTTTT.

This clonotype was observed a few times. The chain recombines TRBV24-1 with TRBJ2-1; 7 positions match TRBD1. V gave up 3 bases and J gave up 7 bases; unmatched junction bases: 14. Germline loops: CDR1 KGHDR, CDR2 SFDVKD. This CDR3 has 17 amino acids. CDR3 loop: CATSDPRQGSVHNEQFF. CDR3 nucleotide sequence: TGTGCCACCAGTGATCCGAGACAGGGCTCGGTTCATAATGAGCAGTTCTTC.

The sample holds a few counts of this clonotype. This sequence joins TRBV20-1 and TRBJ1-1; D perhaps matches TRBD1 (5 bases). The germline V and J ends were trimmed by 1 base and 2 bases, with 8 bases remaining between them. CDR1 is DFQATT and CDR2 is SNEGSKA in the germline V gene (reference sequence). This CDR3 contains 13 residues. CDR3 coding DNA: TGCAGTGCTAGAGGACGGACAAACACTGAAGCTTTCTTT. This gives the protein CSARGRTNTEAFF.

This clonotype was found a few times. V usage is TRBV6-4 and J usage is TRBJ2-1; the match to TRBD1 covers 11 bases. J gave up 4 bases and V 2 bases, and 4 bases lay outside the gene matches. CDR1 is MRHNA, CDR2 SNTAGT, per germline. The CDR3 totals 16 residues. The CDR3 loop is CASSDGGTGGYNEQFF. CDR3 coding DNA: TGTGCCAGCAGTGACGGCGGGACAGGGGGGTACAATGAGCAGTTCTTC.

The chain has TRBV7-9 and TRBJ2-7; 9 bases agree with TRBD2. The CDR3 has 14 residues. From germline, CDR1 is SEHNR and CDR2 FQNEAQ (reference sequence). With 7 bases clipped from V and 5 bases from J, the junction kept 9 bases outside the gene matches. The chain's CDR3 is CASTFSGSSDEQYF. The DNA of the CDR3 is TGTGCCAGCACGTTTAGCGGGAGTTCGGACGAGCAGTACTTC.

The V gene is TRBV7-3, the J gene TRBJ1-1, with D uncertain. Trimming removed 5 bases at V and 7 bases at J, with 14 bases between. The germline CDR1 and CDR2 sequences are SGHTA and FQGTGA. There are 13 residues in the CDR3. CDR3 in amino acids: CASSGRSAFEAFF. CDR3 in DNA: TGTGCCAGCAGCGGACGTTCAGCTTTTGAAGCTTTCTTT.

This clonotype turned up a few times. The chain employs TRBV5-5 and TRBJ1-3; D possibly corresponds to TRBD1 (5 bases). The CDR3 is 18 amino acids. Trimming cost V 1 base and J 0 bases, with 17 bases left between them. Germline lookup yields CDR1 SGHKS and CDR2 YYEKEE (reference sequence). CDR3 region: CASSLLLRDPSSGNTIYF. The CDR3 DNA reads TGTGCCAGCAGCTTGCTATTACGGGACCCGAGCTCTGGAAACACCATATATTTT. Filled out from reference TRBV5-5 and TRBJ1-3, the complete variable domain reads DAGVTQSPTHLIKTRGQQVTLRCSPISGHKSVSWYQQVLGQGPQFIFQYYEKEERGRGNFPDRFSARQFPNYSSELNVNALLLGDSALYLCASSLLLRDPSSGNTIYFGEGSWLTVV.

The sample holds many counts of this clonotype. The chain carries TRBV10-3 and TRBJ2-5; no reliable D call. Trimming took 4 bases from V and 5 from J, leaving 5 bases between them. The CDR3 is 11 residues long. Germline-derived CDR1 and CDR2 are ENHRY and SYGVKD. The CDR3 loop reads CAISGVETQYF. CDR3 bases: TGTGCCATCAGTGGGGTGGAGACCCAGTACTTC.

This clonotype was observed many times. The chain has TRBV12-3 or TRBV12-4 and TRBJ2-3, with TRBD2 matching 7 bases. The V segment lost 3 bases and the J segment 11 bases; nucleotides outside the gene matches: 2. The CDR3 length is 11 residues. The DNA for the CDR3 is TGTGCCAGCAGTTTGCAGCGGGAGCAGTATTTT. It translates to CASSLQREQYF.

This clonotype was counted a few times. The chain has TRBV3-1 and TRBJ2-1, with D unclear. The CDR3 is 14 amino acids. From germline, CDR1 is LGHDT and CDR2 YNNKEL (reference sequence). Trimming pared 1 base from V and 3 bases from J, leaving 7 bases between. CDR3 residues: CASSQGLSYNEQFF. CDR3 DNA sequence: TGTGCCAGCAGCCAAGGGCTGAGCTACAATGAGCAGTTCTTC.

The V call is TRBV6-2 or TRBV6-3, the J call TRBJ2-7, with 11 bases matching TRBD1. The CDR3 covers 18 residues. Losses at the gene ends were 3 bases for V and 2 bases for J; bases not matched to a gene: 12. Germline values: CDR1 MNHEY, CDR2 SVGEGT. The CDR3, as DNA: TGTGCCAGCAGTTATGGTTCGCTCGGGACAGGGGGTCCCTACGAGCAGTACGTC. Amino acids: CASSYGSLGTGGPYEQYV.

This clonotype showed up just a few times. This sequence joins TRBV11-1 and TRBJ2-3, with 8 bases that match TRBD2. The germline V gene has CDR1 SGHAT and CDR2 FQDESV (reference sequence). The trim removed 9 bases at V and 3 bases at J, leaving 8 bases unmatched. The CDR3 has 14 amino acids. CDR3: CASGKRERTDTQYF. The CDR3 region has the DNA TGTGCCAGTGGTAAGCGGGAGAGGACAGATACGCAGTATTTT.